Detailed here is one TCR beta chain. The data were taken from a study of PD-1 blockade in classical Hodgkin lymphoma. Libraries were prepared by immunoSEQ multiplex PCR; TCRdb keeps only in-frame clonotypes and omits some of them. The table has 15,000 to 20,000 clones, approximately 92% seen once. The sample's time point: newly diagnosed, previously untreated cHL patient sample. Isolation of CD4+ T cells from thawed PBMCs was performed by magnetic negative selection. The V gene's germline CDR1 is SGDLS and CDR2 YYNGEE. There are 18 residues in the CDR3. Trimming removed 0 bases from V and 0 bases from J; junction bases left unmatched: 6.

The clonotype comes from a human donor with classical Hodgkin lymphoma. Sequences were obtained from CD4+ T cells from blood. This chain connects TRBV9 to TRBJ2-3; 11 nucleotides align to TRBD2. CDR3 sequence reads: CASSVAPTSGASTDTQYF. The CDR3 nucleotides read TGTGCCAGCAGCGTAGCCCCGACTAGCGGGGCTAGCACAGATACGCAGTATTTT. The full variable domain, with the rest looked up from reference TRBV9 and TRBJ2-3, is DSGVTQTPKHLITATGQRVTLRCSPRSGDLSVYWYQQSLDQGLQFLIQYYNGEERAKGNILERFSAQQFPDLHSELNLSSLELGDSALYFCASSVAPTSGASTDTQYFGPGTRLTVL.